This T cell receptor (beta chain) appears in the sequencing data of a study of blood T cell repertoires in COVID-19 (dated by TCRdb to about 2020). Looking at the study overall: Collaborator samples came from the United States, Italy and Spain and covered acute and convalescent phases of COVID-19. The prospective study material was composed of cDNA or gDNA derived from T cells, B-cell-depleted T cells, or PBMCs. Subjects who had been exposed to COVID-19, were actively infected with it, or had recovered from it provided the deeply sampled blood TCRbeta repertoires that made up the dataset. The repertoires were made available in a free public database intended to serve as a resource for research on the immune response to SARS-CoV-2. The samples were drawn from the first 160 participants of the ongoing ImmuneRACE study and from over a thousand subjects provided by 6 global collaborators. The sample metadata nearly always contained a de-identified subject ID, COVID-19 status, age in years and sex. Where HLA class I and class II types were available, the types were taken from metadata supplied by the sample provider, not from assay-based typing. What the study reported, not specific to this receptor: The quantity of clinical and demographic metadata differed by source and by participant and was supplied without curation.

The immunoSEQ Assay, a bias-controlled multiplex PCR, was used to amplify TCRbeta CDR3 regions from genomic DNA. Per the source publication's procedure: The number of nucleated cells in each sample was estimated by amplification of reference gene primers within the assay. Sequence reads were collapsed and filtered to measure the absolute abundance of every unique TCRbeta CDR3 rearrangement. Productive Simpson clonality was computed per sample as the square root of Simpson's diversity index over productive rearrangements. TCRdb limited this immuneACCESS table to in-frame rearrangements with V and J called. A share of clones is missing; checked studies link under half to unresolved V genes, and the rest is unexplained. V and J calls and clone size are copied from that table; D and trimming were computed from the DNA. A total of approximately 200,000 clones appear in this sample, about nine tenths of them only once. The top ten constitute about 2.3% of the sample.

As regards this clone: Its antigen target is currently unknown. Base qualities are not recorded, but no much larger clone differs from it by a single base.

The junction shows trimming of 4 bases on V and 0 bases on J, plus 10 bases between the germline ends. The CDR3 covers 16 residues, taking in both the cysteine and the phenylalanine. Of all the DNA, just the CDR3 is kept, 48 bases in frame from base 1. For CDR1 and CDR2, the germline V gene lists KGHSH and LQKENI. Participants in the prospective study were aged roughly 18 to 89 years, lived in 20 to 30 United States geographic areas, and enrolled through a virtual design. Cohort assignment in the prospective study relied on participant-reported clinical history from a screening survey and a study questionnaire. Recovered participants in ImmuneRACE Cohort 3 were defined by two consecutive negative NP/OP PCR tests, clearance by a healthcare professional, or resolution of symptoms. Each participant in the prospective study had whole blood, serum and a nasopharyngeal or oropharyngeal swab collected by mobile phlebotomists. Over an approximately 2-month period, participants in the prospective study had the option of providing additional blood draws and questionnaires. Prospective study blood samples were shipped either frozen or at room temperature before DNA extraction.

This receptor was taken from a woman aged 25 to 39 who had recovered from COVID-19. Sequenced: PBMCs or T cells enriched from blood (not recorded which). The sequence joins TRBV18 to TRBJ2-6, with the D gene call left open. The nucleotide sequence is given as TGTGCCAGCTCACTACCGAGTGTCTCTGGGGCCAACGTCCTGACTTTC. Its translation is CASSLPSVSGANVLTF.